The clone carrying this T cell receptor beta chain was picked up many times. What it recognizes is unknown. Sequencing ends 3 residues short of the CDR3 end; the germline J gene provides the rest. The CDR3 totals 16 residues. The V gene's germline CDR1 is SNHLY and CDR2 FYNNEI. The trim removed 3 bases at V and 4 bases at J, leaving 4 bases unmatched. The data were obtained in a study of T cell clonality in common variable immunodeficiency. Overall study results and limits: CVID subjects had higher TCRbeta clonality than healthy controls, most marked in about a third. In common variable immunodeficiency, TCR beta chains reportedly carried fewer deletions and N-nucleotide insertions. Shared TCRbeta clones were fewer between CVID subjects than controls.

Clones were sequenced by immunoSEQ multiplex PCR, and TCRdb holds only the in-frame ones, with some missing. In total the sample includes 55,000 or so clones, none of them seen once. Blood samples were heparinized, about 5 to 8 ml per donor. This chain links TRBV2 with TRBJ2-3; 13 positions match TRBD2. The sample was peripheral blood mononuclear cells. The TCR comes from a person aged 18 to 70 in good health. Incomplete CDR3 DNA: TGTGCCAGCAGTGATACACTAGCGGGAGGGCCAGATACG. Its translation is CASSDTLAGGPDT. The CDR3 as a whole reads CASSDTLAGGPDTQYF.